This T cell receptor (beta chain) was captured by sequencing in a study of CD8 T cells in Susac syndrome. The germline V gene has CDR1 SEHNR and CDR2 FQNEAQ (reference sequence). V shed 5 bases, J shed 3 bases, and the junction held 11 bases outside the gene matches. The CDR3 totals 16 residues. CD8+ and CD4+ T cells circulating in blood were sequenced for TCR beta. The study used healthy donors as controls matched for age and sex. Purification of the CD8+ and CD4+ T cells relied on negative isolation, and TEMRA cells underwent FACS enrichment. The RNA input was roughly 0.45 to 1 ug, and it was reverse transcribed with random hexamers. Amplification of TCR beta CDR3 used immunoSEQ multiplex PCR across 54 Vbeta and 13 Jbeta. In TCRdb, the immunoSEQ multiplex PCR reads were re-called with MiXCR into one record per CDR3 protein. Of around 190,000 distinct CDR3 sequences in the sample, 85% to 95% were seen once.

The genes are TRBV7-9 and TRBJ2-7, with 9 bases that match TRBD1. The source material was CD4+ T cells from PBMCs. The sequence derives from a human donor in good health. The CDR3 region is CASSLRTGQGSYEQYF. The CDR3 DNA sequence: TGTGCCAGCAGCCTAAGGACGGGACAGGGAAGCTACGAGCAGTACTTC.